This is a list of T cell receptor beta chains from one sample in a study of cytomegalovirus exposure and HLA in healthy donors. The protocol was immunoSEQ multiplex PCR, while the TCRdb copy is restricted to in-frame clones and leaves out a portion. The repertoire holds about 150,000 clones, with 72% as singletons. The sample comprised PBMCs. Receptors originate from a man aged 35 to 55 in good health and CMV-seronegative. The CDR3 runs from the conserved cysteine through the conserved F or W. The D gene is left open where the match is weak. Not all rows give a size; the values are once, few, many and, for expanded clones, a class.

d_gene,j_gene,v_gene,abundance,len,CDR3nt,CDR3aa
TRBD2,TRBJ2-2,TRBV30,-,14,TGTGCCTGGGGGACTAGCGGGAGCTTCGGGGAGCTGTTTTTT,CAWGTSGSFGELFF
-,TRBJ2-3,TRBV27,once,14,TGTGCCAGCCACCAGGGGCCCCTCACAGATACGCAGTATTTT,CASHQGPLTDTQYF
-,TRBJ2-1,TRBV4-2,-,13,TGTGCCAGCAGCCAAGTCAGGGCCAATGAGCAGTTCTTC,CASSQVRANEQFF
-,TRBJ2-7,TRBV27,-,15,TGTGCCAGCAGTTACCGGGGACTTGACTCCTACGAGCAGTACTTC,CASSYRGLDSYEQYF
-,TRBJ1-4,TRBV7-6,-,14,TGTGCCAGCAGCTTAGGTCATTCTAATGAAAAACTGTTTTTT,CASSLGHSNEKLFF
TRBD1,TRBJ2-3,TRBV6-1,-,15,TGTGCCAGCAGTGGGGGACAGGGTCACGCAGATACGCAGTATTTT,CASSGGQGHADTQYF
-,TRBJ2-7,TRBV6-5,few,14,TGTGCCAGCAGCTCACCGGCCTCCCGGGGCGAGCAGTACTTC,CASSSPASRGEQYF
TRBD1,TRBJ1-5,TRBV5-8,-,16,TGTGCCAGCAGCTTCGGGACAGGGTTTAGCAATCAGCCCCAGCATTTT,CASSFGTGFSNQPQHF
-,TRBJ1-1,TRBV5-1,once,15,TGCGCCAGCAGCAAACCACAGGGCATGAACACTGAAGCTTTCTTT,CASSKPQGMNTEAFF
TRBD1,TRBJ1-4,TRBV6-5,-,15,TGTGCCAGCAGCAAACTACAGGGGGCTAATGAAAAACTGTTTTTT,CASSKLQGANEKLFF